This T cell receptor beta chain comes out of a study of blood T cells in healthy people across ages. This clonotype was detected a few times. Its antigen is currently unknown. Alongside a J-beta primer mix, a sample-barcoded 5' primer served in a second PCR lasting about 7 to 12 cycles. Via MiXCR, TCRdb re-called the 5' RACE reads, giving one row per CDR3 protein. The repertoire includes over a million distinct CDR3 sequences, 42% of them detected once, and under 8% sits in the top ten. Findings and limits, study-wide: Possibly, changes in expanded clonotypes were confounded because donor CMV status was unknown. TCR beta diversity tracked closely with naive T cell percentage.

CDR3 length: 14 residues. Germline CDR1 and CDR2: LGHNT and FRNRAP. Trimming shortened V by 0 bases and J by 8 bases, and 10 bases separated the two germline ends. The sample comprised blood. The receptor was isolated from a woman between 18 and 29 years old in good health. The chain carries TRBV12-5 and TRBJ1-4, with D perhaps matching TRBD1 (5 bases). In DNA form, the CDR3 reads TGTGCTAGTGGTTTGGTACAGGTCCGGGAAAAACTGTTTTTT. Translated: CASGLVQVREKLFF. Using reference TRBV12-5 and TRBJ1-4 for the parts outside the CDR3, the full variable domain is DARVTQTPRHKVTEMGQEVTMRCQPILGHNTVFWYRQTMMQGLELLAYFRNRAPLDDSGMPKDRFSAEMPDATLATLKIQPSEPRDSAVYFCASGLVQVREKLFFGSGTQLSVL.